The source of this TCR beta chain is a study of vaccination effects on CD4 cells after COVID-19. This clone turned up a few times. Its antigen is not known. Before any sequencing was done, the ViraFEST assay used viral peptide pools to expand antigen-specific CD4+ T cells. CD4+ T cell isolation took place after less than 13 days of culture. Vaccine recipients lacked prior SARS-CoV-2 infection and had negative nucleocapsid antibodies. Wells of roughly 2.1 million PBMC each were grown with around 10 IU/ml IL-2 and about 10 ug/ml peptides. A half-medium replacement with IL-2 medium was carried out on days 3 and 7. Trimming removed 4 bases from V and 8 bases from J, with 12 bases in between. This CDR3 spans 14 amino acids. Per germline, CDR1 LNHDA and CDR2 SQIVND (reference sequence). Here immunoSEQ multiplex PCR was the method, and the copy in TCRdb shows in-frame clones only, minus some. The table lists 70,000 or so clones, 65% to 80% of them singletons.

Study results and caveats: Clones of infection and vaccine origin contracted markedly late after vaccination. Nearly all vaccine-induced clones in healthy recipients recognized only SARS-CoV-2.

Material: CD4+ T cells from PBMCs cultured with HCoV-NL63 spike peptides, obtained before COVID-19 vaccination. The sequence was collected from a human donor who received a COVID-19 vaccine. The V and J genes are TRBV19 and TRBJ1-6, with D possibly TRBD1 on 6 matching bases. CDR3 DNA: TGTGCCAGTAGTACACAGGGTAGAGATTCACCCCTCCACTTT. It codes for CASSTQGRDSPLHF.